This T cell receptor beta chain was profiled in a study of cytomegalovirus exposure and HLA in healthy donors. CDR3 length equals 13 residues. V dropped 1 base and J dropped 5 bases, with 8 bases sitting between them. Germline assignment: CDR1 LNHDA and CDR2 SQIVND (reference sequence). Only in-frame clones appear in the TCRdb table, and some are missing; sequencing was by immunoSEQ multiplex PCR. The table lists around 60,000 clones, 96% of them singletons. The chain uses TRBV19 and TRBJ2-5, with D tentatively TRBD1 (6 bases). The TCR sequence derives from a woman between 18 and 30 years old in good health and CMV-seronegative. Material for sequencing was PBMCs. CDR3 region: CASSIGGRETQYF. The CDR3 DNA reads as TGTGCCAGTAGTATAGGGGGGCGGGAGACCCAGTACTTC.